This T cell receptor (beta chain) was sequenced for a study of blood T cell repertoires in COVID-19 (dated by TCRdb to about 2020). Study-wide context: Samples from collaborators originated in the United States, Italy and Spain and spanned both the acute and convalescent phases of COVID-19. The samples were drawn from two sources: the first 160 participants of the ongoing ImmuneRACE study, and fewer than 1,500 subjects contributed by 6 global collaborators. The material from the prospective study consisted of cDNA or gDNA derived from T cells, B-cell-depleted T cells, or PBMCs. Deeply sampled blood TCRbeta repertoires from subjects exposed to, actively infected with, or recovered from COVID-19 were included in the dataset. Nearly every sample came with metadata listing a de-identified subject ID, COVID-19 status, age in years and sex. The repertoires were released in a freely available public database intended as a resource for research on the immune response to SARS-CoV-2. HLA class I and class II types, where available, came from metadata supplied by the sample provider rather than from assay-based typing. The investigation overall reported the following: The amount of clinical and demographic metadata varied by source and participant and was provided uncurated.

Of note for this clone: The target of this receptor is not known. Per-nucleotide qualities are absent, and no much larger clonotype sits a single base away.

From the cysteine through the phenylalanine, the CDR3 covers 18 amino acids. Only the CDR3 portion is preserved as DNA: 54 bases, with reading frame beginning at the first base. As encoded in the germline V gene, CDR1 is SGHDN while CDR2 is FVKESK. V is cut back by 4 bases and J by 4 bases, with 8 bases in the junction unmatched. The collaborating institutions used their own protocols to collect whole blood in K2EDTA tubes. For TCRbeta analysis, collaborators shipped samples in one of three forms: frozen whole blood, isolated PBMCs, or DNA extracted from either of those sample types. The immunoSEQ Assay, a bias-controlled multiplex PCR, was used to amplify TCRbeta CDR3 regions from genomic DNA. The authors' analysis ran thus. Within the assay, amplification of reference gene primers was used to estimate how many nucleated cells each sample contained. To quantify the absolute abundance of each unique TCRbeta CDR3 rearrangement, sequence reads were collapsed and filtered. For each sample, productive Simpson clonality was calculated as the square root of Simpson's diversity index across productive rearrangements. Here the immuneACCESS table is served through TCRdb, limited to in-frame sequences with V and J called. Missing clones are a known gap in these copies; in checked studies unresolved V genes cover under half, and the rest lacks a known reason. From that table come the V and J calls and clone size; the DNA was used to work out D and trimming. The sample profile shows a few hundred thousand clones; more than 75% of them were found once. The top ten constitute around 13% of the sample.

The chain is encoded by TRBV14 joined to TRBJ2-3; TRBD2 matches 16 bases in the middle. The sample taken for sequencing was peripheral blood. This TCR derives from a human donor in a cohort sampled during active COVID-19. In nucleotide form, the sequence is TGTGCCAGCAGCCCCCTCGGGACTAGCGGGGGGGCCGCAGATACGCAGTATTTT. It encodes CASSPLGTSGGAADTQYF. Where the CDR3 stops, the reference TRBV14 and TRBJ2-3 genes take over; the full variable domain is EAGVTQFPSHSVIEKGQTVTLRCDPISGHDNLYWYRRVMGKEIKFLLHFVKESKQDESGMPNNRFLAERTGGTYSTLKVQPAELEDSGVYFCASSPLGTSGGAADTQYFGPGTRLTVL.